The sample holds one count of the clone carrying this T cell receptor (beta chain). The germline gene is not matched at one end of the junction; a read error may be the cause. CDR3 length: 18 amino acids. Germline-derived CDR1 and CDR2 are SGHAT and FQNNGV. This record belongs to a study of read filtering for tumor transcriptome and immune sequencing. About the study: TCR-mapped reads were about 3.5 to 11 million with IR-seq versus roughly 80 to 1,300 with RNA-seq.

The library was built from roughly 400 ng RNA with molecular barcoded adaptors for alpha/delta and beta/gamma chains. One entry per CDR3 protein, called by TCRdb with MiXCR from the reads. The table lists 94,000 or so distinct CDR3 sequences, 9% to 15% of them singletons. Sequenced sample: a population of CD138-negative cells sorted from bone marrow. V is TRBV11-2 and J is TRBJ2-2; D remains ambiguous. This clonotype originated in a donor aged 40 or older with multiple myeloma. The CDR3 is CASSLFSFGAMNTGELFF. The CDR3 nucleotides are TGTGCTAGCAGCTTATTTTCGTTTGGCGCGATGAACACCGGGGAGCTGTTTTTT.